Each of the 15 T cell receptor beta chains below was sequenced from the same sample in a study of post-analysis software for immune sequencing data. Study-level results: Four or five TRBV segments (TRBV5-6, TRBV5-1 and TRBV20-1 among them) occurred more frequently in patients than in controls.

Their cognate antigens are unknown. The authors incorporated unique molecular identifiers into the TCR beta cDNA libraries. MiXCR, run by TCRdb on the PCR reads, gives a single entry per CDR3 protein. This table holds some 700,000 distinct CDR3 sequences, approximately 59% found once. Sequenced sample: blood. The source is a girl aged 2 to 9 with multiple sclerosis.

This clonotype was seen a few times. The chain joins TRBV29-1 to TRBJ1-1, with a tentative D call TRBD1 (5 bases). CDR3 length equals 13 residues. The germline V and J ends were trimmed by 7 bases and 1 base, with 13 bases remaining between them. Germline CDR1 is SQVTM and CDR2 is ANQGSEA. As DNA, the CDR3 is TGCAGCGCCCGGCCGGACACGAACACTGAAGCTTTCTTT. Its protein product is CSARPDTNTEAFF. The full variable domain, completed using reference TRBV29-1 and TRBJ1-1, is SAVISQKPSRDICQRGTSLTIQCQVDSQVTMMFWYRQQPGQSLTLIATANQGSEATYESGFVIDKFPISRPNLTFSTLTVSNMSPEDSSIYLCSARPDTNTEAFFGQGTRLTVV.

V gene TRBV5-1 combines with J gene TRBJ2-3; 14 nucleotides agree with TRBD2. Germline V gene sequence: CDR1 SGHRS, CDR2 YFSETQ. Trimming took 0 bases from V and 5 from J; bases not matched to a gene: 5. The CDR3 has 17 residues. CDR3 region: CASSLAGLAGAGDTQYF. CDR3 sequence (DNA): TGCGCCAGCAGCTTGGCGGGACTAGCGGGAGCTGGAGATACGCAGTATTTT.

The V gene is TRBV2, the J gene TRBJ1-6; perhaps TRBD1 as D (6 bases). Germline V gene data show CDR1 as SNHLY and CDR2 as FYNNEI. V lost 5 bases to trimming and J lost 9 bases, with 11 bases between them. CDR3 length equals 13 residues. The CDR3 nucleotides are TGTGCCAGCAGTTCGACAGGTGGTTCACCCCTCCACTTT. This gives the protein CASSSTGGSPLHF.

This clonotype was found once. The chain employs TRBV20-1 and TRBJ2-3, with 10 bases fitting TRBD2. In germline, CDR1 is DFQATT, CDR2 SNEGSKA (reference sequence). This CDR3 comprises 14 residues. The trim removed 5 bases at V and 4 bases at J, leaving 6 bases unmatched. The CDR3 DNA follows: TGCAGTGCTGGAGCGGGAGGGGGGGCAGATACGCAGTATTTT. It yields the protein CSAGAGGGADTQYF.

This clonotype turned up a few times. V and J are TRBV2 and TRBJ1-1; D remains unclear. The germline CDR1 and CDR2 sequences are SNHLY and FYNNEI. The CDR3 has 14 residues. The V and J ends lost 8 bases and 4 bases respectively, with 17 bases between them. CDR3 DNA sequence: TGTGCCAGCGGTAAATGGGAGGGCGGCACTGAAGCTTTCTTT. Translating gives CASGKWEGGTEAFF. Full variable domain (remainder filled in from reference TRBV2 and TRBJ1-1): EPEVTQTPSHQVTQMGQEVILRCVPISNHLYFYWYRQILGQKVEFLVSFYNNEISEKSEIFDDQFSVERPDGSNFTLKIRSTKLEDSAMYFCASGKWEGGTEAFFGQGTRLTVV.

A few counts support this clonotype. The genes are TRBV12-3 or TRBV12-4 and TRBJ2-1; D unresolved. V gave up 8 bases and J gave up 2 bases, with 7 bases separating them. The length of the CDR3 is 12 residues. CDR3 nucleotide sequence: TGTGCCAGCTCTGTCACCTACAATGAGCAGTTCTTC. Translation gives CASSVTYNEQFF.

The chain links TRBV20-1 to TRBJ2-4; D is possibly TRBD1 or TRBD2 (6 bases each). CDR1 is DFQATT and CDR2 is SNEGSKA in the germline V gene (reference sequence). The V and J ends lost 3 bases and 0 bases respectively, with 21 bases between them. The CDR3 has 18 amino acids. Written as DNA, the CDR3 is TGCAGTGCTAGGCCAGGGGAGGTCGGTACACTAGCCAAAAACATTCAGTACTTC. Residues: CSARPGEVGTLAKNIQYF.

This clonotype was counted a few times. This rearrangement joins TRBV5-6 to TRBJ2-7; D is perhaps TRBD1 or TRBD2 (5 bases each). The V gene lost 5 bases and the J gene lost 3 bases, with 33 bases spanning the gap. This CDR3 is built from 20 residues. Germline CDR1 SGHDT, CDR2 YYEEEE. CDR3 sequence: CASSSGWGLGTAGSGYEQYF. In nucleotides, the CDR3 is TGTGCCAGCAGTTCCGGGTGGGGGTTAGGCACGGCGGGTTCAGGCTACGAGCAGTACTTC.

This clonotype was observed a few times. The chain uses TRBV29-1 and TRBJ2-7, with D tentatively TRBD2 (7 bases). V was cut by 6 bases and J by 5 bases, with 14 bases left in between. CDR1 is SQVTM, CDR2 ANQGSEA, per germline. The CDR3 has 12 amino acids. In DNA form, the CDR3 reads TGCAGCGTCGGGGGCGGGGGCCACGAGCAGTACTTC. It codes for CSVGGGGHEQYF.

The CDR3 sequence is CSVDSQGQETQYF. In DNA, the CDR3 is TGCAGCGTTGACTCTCAGGGTCAAGAGACCCAGTACTTC. The chain combines TRBV29-1 with TRBJ2-7; perhaps TRBD1 as D (5 bases). The better agreement between TRBJ2-5 and the DNA end casts doubt on the J call. From germline, CDR1 is SQVTM and CDR2 ANQGSEA. This CDR3 has 13 residues.

The DNA of the CDR3 is TGTGCCAGCAGCCCGGGGACAGAAGTGCAGTACTTC. It is translated as CASSPGTEVQYF. The chain combines TRBV4-2 with TRBJ2-5, with 7 bases lining up with TRBD1. The CDR3 extends over 12 amino acids. CDR1 and CDR2 from the germline V gene are LGHNA and YNFKEQ. The V segment lost 4 bases and the J segment 11 bases; nucleotides outside the gene matches: 7.

To note about this clonotype: One end of the junction varies from germline; a read error may be responsible. The gene calls are TRBV6-1 and TRBJ2-1, with D perhaps TRBD2 (5 bases). The CDR3 has 15 amino acids. From germline, CDR1 is MNHNS and CDR2 SASEGT. In DNA form, the CDR3 reads TGTGCCAGCAGAGAAGCGGATATCTCCTACAATGAGCAGTTCTTC. Translation: CASREADISYNEQFF.

This clonotype came up a few times. The rearrangement links TRBV5-1 to TRBJ1-6, with 9 bases aligning to TRBD1. The CDR3 length is 16 residues. V was pared by 3 bases and J by 4 bases, with 5 bases of the junction left unmatched. The germline V gene has CDR1 SGHRS and CDR2 YFSETQ. CDR3 sequence (DNA): TGCGCCAGCAGCTCCGGGACAGGGTCATATAATTCACCCCTCCACTTT. The encoded protein is CASSSGTGSYNSPLHF.

This clonotype was detected only a few times. The chain carries TRBV10-3 and TRBJ2-3, with TRBD2 as a possible D gene (6 bases). Between the trimmed V and J ends, which lost 7 bases and 4 bases, there was a span of 21 bases. The CDR3 has 16 residues. Germline CDR1 is ENHRY and CDR2 is SYGVKD. CDR3 DNA: TGTGCCATCACCCAAGGTCAACTAGCAGGCGCAGATACGCAGTATTTT. This codes for CAITQGQLAGADTQYF.

The gene calls are TRBV29-1 and TRBJ2-1, with 15 bases fitting TRBD2. CDR1 is SQVTM, CDR2 ANQGSEA, per germline. Trimming at V came to 6 bases and at J to 8 bases, leaving 8 bases not matched to a gene. The CDR3 covers 15 residues. CDR3 nucleotide sequence: TGCAGCGTGCGGACTAGCGGGAGGGCCTTGGATGAGCAGTTCTTC. Its protein product is CSVRTSGRALDEQFF.